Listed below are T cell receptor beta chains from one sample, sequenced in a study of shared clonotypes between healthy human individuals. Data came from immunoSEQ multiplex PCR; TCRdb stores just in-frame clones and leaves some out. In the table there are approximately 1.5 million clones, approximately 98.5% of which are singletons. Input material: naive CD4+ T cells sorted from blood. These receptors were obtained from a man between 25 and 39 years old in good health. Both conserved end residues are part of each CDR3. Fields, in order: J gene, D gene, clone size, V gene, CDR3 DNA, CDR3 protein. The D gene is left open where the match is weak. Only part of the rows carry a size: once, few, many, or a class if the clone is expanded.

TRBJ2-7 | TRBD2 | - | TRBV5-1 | TGCGCCAGCAGCTTCGGGACTAGCGGGAGAATCCCCTACGAGCAGTACTTC | CASSFGTSGRIPYEQYF
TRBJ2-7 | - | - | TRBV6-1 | TGTGCCAGCAGTGACAGGGTTCCCATTTCCTACGAGCAGTACTTC | CASSDRVPISYEQYF
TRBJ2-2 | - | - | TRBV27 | TGTGCCAGCAGCCGACGGATATCGAACACCGGGGAGCTGTTTTTT | CASSRRISNTGELFF
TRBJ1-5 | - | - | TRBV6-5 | TGTGCCAGCAGTTACGGGGGAGTTGGCAATCAGCCCCAGCATTTT | CASSYGGVGNQPQHF
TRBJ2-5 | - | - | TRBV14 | TGTGCCAGCAGCCGATATACCGGGGCGGACGAGTTAGGGGAGACCCAGTACTTC | CASSRYTGADELGETQYF
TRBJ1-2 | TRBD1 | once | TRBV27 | TGTGCCAGCAGTCGCGGACAGGGCTCCGACTATGGCTACACCTTC | CASSRGQGSDYGYTF
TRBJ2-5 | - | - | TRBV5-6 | TGTGCCAGCAGCTTGACTCTGGAGGAGACCCAGTACTTC | CASSLTLEETQYF
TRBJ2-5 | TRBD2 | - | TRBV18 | TGTGCCAGCTCACCACCAAGGCTAGCGGGAGTTACCCAGTACTTC | CASSPPRLAGVTQYF
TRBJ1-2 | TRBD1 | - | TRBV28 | TGTGCCAGCAGCCAACCGGGACAGGGGGCGCTGATCTACTATGGCTACACCTTC | CASSQPGQGALIYYGYTF
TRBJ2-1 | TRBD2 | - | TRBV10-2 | TGCGCCAGCATTATGACTAGCGGGAACTACAATGAGCAGTTCTTC | CASIMTSGNYNEQFF
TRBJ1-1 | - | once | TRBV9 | TGTGCCAGCAGCGTAGGGCCAGGCAACACTGAAGCTTTCTTT | CASSVGPGNTEAFF
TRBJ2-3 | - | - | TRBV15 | TGTGCCACCAGCAGAGCTTGGGGCACAGATACGCAGTATTTT | CATSRAWGTDTQYF
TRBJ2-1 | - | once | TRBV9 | TGTGCCAGCAGCGTAGATTTGGGCTTGGGGAAGGATGAGCAGTTCTTC | CASSVDLGLGKDEQFF